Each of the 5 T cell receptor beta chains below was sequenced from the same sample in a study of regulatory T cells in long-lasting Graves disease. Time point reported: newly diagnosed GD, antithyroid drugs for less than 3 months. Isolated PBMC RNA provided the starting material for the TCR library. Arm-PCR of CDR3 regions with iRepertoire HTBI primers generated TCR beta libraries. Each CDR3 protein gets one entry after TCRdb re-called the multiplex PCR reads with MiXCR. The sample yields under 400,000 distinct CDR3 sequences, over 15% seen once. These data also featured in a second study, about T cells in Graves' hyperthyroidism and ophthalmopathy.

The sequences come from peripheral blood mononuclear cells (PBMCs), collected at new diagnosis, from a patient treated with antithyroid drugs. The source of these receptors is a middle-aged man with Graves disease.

This chain's CDR3 is CSAREGSTDNYGYTF. The CDR3 DNA follows: TGCAGTGCTAGAGAGGGTTCGACGGATAACTATGGCTACACCTTC. This chain links TRBV20-1 with TRBJ1-2; D is uncertain. CDR3 length: 15 residues. The V gene's germline CDR1 is DFQATT and CDR2 SNEGSKA (reference sequence). Trimming stripped 0 bases from V and 1 base from J, with 12 bases between.

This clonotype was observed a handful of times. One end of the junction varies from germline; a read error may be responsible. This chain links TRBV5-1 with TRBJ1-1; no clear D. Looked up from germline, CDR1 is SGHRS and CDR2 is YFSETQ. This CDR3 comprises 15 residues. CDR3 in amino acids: CASSPGANMNTEASF. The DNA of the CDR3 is TGCGCCAGCAGCCCCGGCGCGAATATGAACACTGAAGCTTCCTTT.

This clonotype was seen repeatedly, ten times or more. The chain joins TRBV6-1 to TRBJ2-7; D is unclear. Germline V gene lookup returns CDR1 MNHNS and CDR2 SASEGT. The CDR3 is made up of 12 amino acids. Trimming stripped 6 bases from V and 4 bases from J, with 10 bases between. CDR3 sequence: CASSPGWYEQYF. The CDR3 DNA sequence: TGTGCCAGCAGCCCCGGGTGGTACGAGCAGTACTTC.

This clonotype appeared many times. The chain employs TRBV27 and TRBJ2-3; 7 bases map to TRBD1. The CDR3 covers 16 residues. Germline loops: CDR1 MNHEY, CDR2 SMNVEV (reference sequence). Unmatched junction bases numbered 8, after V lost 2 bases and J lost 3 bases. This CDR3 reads CASSLTAGTATDTQYF. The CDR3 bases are TGTGCCAGCAGTTTAACCGCCGGGACAGCAACAGATACGCAGTATTTT.

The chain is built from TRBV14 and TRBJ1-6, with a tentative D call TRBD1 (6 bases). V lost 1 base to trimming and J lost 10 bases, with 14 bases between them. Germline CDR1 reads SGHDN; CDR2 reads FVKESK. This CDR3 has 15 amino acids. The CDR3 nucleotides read TGTGCCAGCAGCCAAGGTACAGGGTTTGGATCACCCCTCCACTTT. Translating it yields CASSQGTGFGSPLHF. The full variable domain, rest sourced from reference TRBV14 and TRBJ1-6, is EAGVTQFPSHSVIEKGQTVTLRCDPISGHDNLYWYRRVMGKEIKFLLHFVKESKQDESGMPNNRFLAERTGGTYSTLKVQPAELEDSGVYFCASSQGTGFGSPLHFGNGTRLTVT.